This passage covers 5 T cell receptor beta chains from one sample sequenced in a study of cytomegalovirus exposure and HLA in healthy donors (dated by TCRdb to about 2017). The library was prepared using the immunoSEQ multiplex PCR assay. TCRdb stores this immuneACCESS table with in-frame sequences only. Part of the clones is absent; in the studies checked, under half of the shortfall reflects unresolved V genes, and no reason is known for the rest. The sample contains about 98,000 clones, roughly 87% of them found a single time. Together, the top ten hold 5.5% to 7% of the sample. The material sequenced was PBMCs. These receptors were collected from a man aged 18 to 35 in good health and CMV-seropositive.

The gene calls are TRBV12-2 and TRBJ2-7; TRBD1 was called by the table and not checked on the DNA. TRBV12-2 corresponds to a pseudogene. The CDR3 runs to 15 residues. In DNA, the CDR3 is TGTGCAAGTCGCTCCACTGACAGGGTCTCGTCCGAGCAGTACTTC. This encodes CASRSTDRVSSEQYF.

This clone turned up a few times. In DNA, the CDR3 is TGTGCCAGCAGCTTATGGGCGGGAGGGACCTACGAGCAGTACTTC. Amino acid sequence: CASSLWAGGTYEQYF. This chain links TRBV7-2 with TRBJ2-7, with 9 bases fitting TRBD2. This CDR3 has 15 amino acids. V lost 2 bases, J lost 2 bases, and 4 bases stayed unmatched. Germline V gene lookup returns CDR1 SGHTA and CDR2 FQGNSA.

This clone is a singleton in its sample. The CDR3, as DNA: TGTGCCAGCAGCTACAGGGAGTACAATGAGCAGTTCTTC. It codes for CASSYREYNEQFF. This rearrangement joins TRBV6-1 to TRBJ2-1; D is possibly TRBD1 (6 bases). The CDR3 contains 13 residues. Trimming took off 6 bases at V and 4 bases at J, with 10 bases between the two ends. Germline CDR1 and CDR2: MNHNS and SASEGT.

The chain links TRBV5-4 to TRBJ2-1; a possible D gene is TRBD1 (6 bases). Looked up from germline, CDR1 is SGHNT and CDR2 is YYREEE (reference sequence). V gave up 5 bases and J gave up 2 bases, with 11 bases separating them. This CDR3 comprises 14 residues. The CDR3 DNA sequence: TGTGCCAGCAGTCAGGACAGCACCTACAATGAGCAGTTCTTC. It is translated as CASSQDSTYNEQFF. The full variable domain, rest sourced from reference TRBV5-4 and TRBJ2-1, is ETGVTQSPTHLIKTRGQQVTLRCSSQSGHNTVSWYQQALGQGPQFIFQYYREEENGRGNFPPRFSGLQFPNYSSELNVNALELDDSALYLCASSQDSTYNEQFFGPGTRLTVL.

The V and J genes are TRBV18 and TRBJ1-2; D is ambiguous. This CDR3 comprises 13 residues. CDR1 and CDR2 (germline): KGHSH, LQKENI. The V gene lost 3 bases and the J gene lost 6 bases, with 11 bases spanning the gap. This chain's CDR3 is CASSPRLIDGYTF. DNA of the CDR3: TGTGCCAGCTCACCGCGACTGATCGATGGCTACACCTTC.